These 15 T cell receptor beta chains originate from one sample sequenced in a study of blood T cells in healthy people across ages. A second PCR of about 6 to 11 cycles used a sample-barcoded 5' primer and a J-beta primer mix. TCRdb reprocessed the 5' RACE reads via MiXCR and lists one record per CDR3 protein. This table holds about 670,000 distinct CDR3 sequences, around 38% found once. The source material was blood. The receptor source for this set is a man older than 75 in good health.

The gene calls are TRBV7-8 and TRBJ2-5, with 10 bases that match TRBD2. V shed 4 bases, J shed 4 bases, and the junction held 9 bases outside the gene matches. The CDR3 totals 16 residues. The germline CDR1 and CDR2 sequences are SGHVS and FQNEAQ. CDR3 loop: CASSSGGLAGGETQYF. The CDR3 region has the DNA TGTGCCAGCAGCTCAGGGGGGTTAGCGGGAGGAGAGACCCAGTACTTC.

V gene TRBV7-2 combines with J gene TRBJ2-7; tentative D call: TRBD1 (6 bases). This CDR3 has 14 amino acids. Germline V gene data show CDR1 as SGHTA and CDR2 as FQGNSA. Deletions cut 5 bases from V and 1 base from J, with 12 bases between. The CDR3 region has the DNA TGTGCCAGCAGCCAGGGGTACGGATCCTACGAGCAGTACTTC. It translates to CASSQGYGSYEQYF. The full variable domain, with the rest looked up from reference TRBV7-2 and TRBJ2-7, is GAGVSQSPSNKVTEKGKDVELRCDPISGHTALYWYRQSLGQGLEFLIYFQGNSAPDKSGLPSDRFSAERTGGSVSTLTIQRTQQEDSAVYLCASSQGYGSYEQYFGPGTRLTVT.

V gene TRBV24-1 combines with J gene TRBJ2-5; the D is unclear. Trimming took off 5 bases at V and 1 base at J, with 10 bases between the two ends. The V gene's germline CDR1 is KGHDR and CDR2 SFDVKD. CDR3 length equals 14 residues. CDR3 coding DNA: TGTGCCACCAGTGGAGGAGTATCCCAAGAGACCCAGTACTTC. Its translation: CATSGGVSQETQYF.

This clonotype has more than one count but fewer than ten. The chain links TRBV15 to TRBJ2-6; D not certain. This CDR3 spans 19 amino acids. CDR1 LNHNV and CDR2 YYDKDF come from the germline V gene (reference sequence). V lost 0 bases, J lost 2 bases, and 17 bases lay in between. The CDR3 reads CATSRDLERSLAGANVLTF. Here the CDR3 DNA reads TGTGCCACCAGCAGAGATCTAGAAAGGTCCTTAGCTGGGGCCAACGTCCTGACTTTC.

The sample holds a few counts of this clonotype. This chain uses TRBV25-1 with TRBJ1-2, with D unclear. V was shortened by 8 bases and J by 5 bases, with 12 bases between the two germline ends. This CDR3 contains 12 residues. CDR1 is MGHDK, CDR2 SYGVNS, per germline. The CDR3 loop is CASSADWYGYTF. CDR3 nucleotide sequence: TGTGCCAGCTCCGCGGACTGGTATGGCTACACCTTC.

In its sample, this clonotype was seen a few times. The V call is TRBV7-3, the J call TRBJ2-3; TRBD2 matches at 8 bases. With V trimmed by 3 bases and J by 1 base, 6 bases remained unmatched. The CDR3 has 16 amino acids. CDR1 is SGHTA, CDR2 FQGTGA, per germline. CDR3 coding DNA: TGTGCCAGCAGCTTGAGTCGAGCGGGAGGCACAGATACGCAGTATTTT. The encoded protein is CASSLSRAGGTDTQYF. Drawing the rest from reference TRBV7-3 and TRBJ2-3, the complete variable domain is GAGVSQTPSNKVTEKGKYVELRCDPISGHTALYWYRQSLGQGPEFLIYFQGTGAADDSGLPNDRFFAVRPEGSVSTLKIQRTERGDSAVYLCASSLSRAGGTDTQYFGPGTRLTVL.

Many counts were recorded for this clonotype. This sequence joins TRBV20-1 and TRBJ2-1; D may correspond to TRBD1 or TRBD2 (5 bases each). The DNA end lines up better with TRBJ2-7; the J call may be wrong. Germline CDR1 and CDR2: DFQATT and SNEGSKA (reference sequence). This CDR3 has 15 residues. CDR3 region: CSARLRVEGYNEQYF. The CDR3 DNA is TGCAGTGCTAGACTGAGGGTTGAGGGGTACAATGAGCAGTACTTC.

This clonotype was found a few times. V is TRBV29-1 and J is TRBJ2-3, with 13 nucleotides matching TRBD2. The length of the CDR3 is 16 residues. V lost 3 bases and J lost 1; bases outside the gene matches: 4. The germline V gene has CDR1 SQVTM and CDR2 ANQGSEA. CDR3 in amino acids: CSVDTGLAGGTDTQYF. The CDR3 DNA sequence: TGCAGCGTTGATACCGGACTAGCGGGAGGCACAGATACGCAGTATTTT.

The chain combines TRBV18 with TRBJ2-7; D is perhaps TRBD2 (6 bases). Germline CDR1 KGHSH, CDR2 LQKENI. The CDR3 is 15 amino acids. V was cut by 0 bases and J by 0 bases, with 9 bases left in between. The CDR3 is CASSPPRDDSYEQYF. The CDR3 bases are TGTGCCAGCTCACCACCGCGGGACGACTCCTACGAGCAGTACTTC.

This clonotype was picked up one time. The junction shows a germline mismatch at one end, possibly a read error. The chain recombines TRBV20-1 with TRBJ2-7, with 10 bases that match TRBD2. Germline loops: CDR1 DFQATT, CDR2 SNEGSKA (reference sequence). The CDR3 has 16 residues. In DNA, the CDR3 is TGCAGTGCTGGAGATAAAGCGGGAGGGCCATCCTACGAGCAGTACTTC. Its protein product is CSAGDKAGGPSYEQYF.

The chain recombines TRBV29-1 with TRBJ2-7, with D possibly matching TRBD1 (5 bases). Trimming shortened V by 7 bases and J by 7 bases, and 20 bases separated the two germline ends. Germline CDR1 reads SQVTM; CDR2 reads ANQGSEA. The CDR3 consists of 13 residues. CDR3 amino acids: CSAPPGFTGEQYF. The CDR3 DNA is TGCAGCGCGCCGCCAGGGTTCACTGGTGAGCAGTACTTC.

This rearrangement joins TRBV25-1 to TRBJ1-2; unclear D gene. The length of the CDR3 is 12 residues. Per the germline V gene, CDR1 is MGHDK and CDR2 is SYGVNS. The V gene lost 5 bases and the J gene lost 3 bases, with 7 bases spanning the gap. The CDR3 bases are TGTGCCAGCAGTCTTAGCTACTATGGCTACACCTTC. Its protein is CASSLSYYGYTF.

Points on this clonotype: A much larger clone lies one base from this, so it may be a read error. The chain joins TRBV29-1 to TRBJ2-1, with 14 bases identical to TRBD2. This CDR3 has 14 residues. Trimming removed 4 bases from V and 10 bases from J; junction bases left unmatched: 6. Germline CDR1 and CDR2: SQVTM and ANQGSEA. DNA for the CDR3: TGCAGCGTTGCGACTAGCGGGAGGGCCTACGAGCAGTTCTTC. It codes for CSVATSGRAYEQFF.

The chain joins TRBV3-1 to TRBJ2-1, with a possible D match to TRBD2 (6 bases). Germline V gives CDR1 LGHDT, CDR2 YNNKEL (reference sequence). This CDR3 comprises 18 residues. Between the trimmed V and J ends, which lost 1 base and 12 bases, there was a span of 28 bases. CDR3 DNA sequence: TGTGCCAGCAGCCAAGGGGGCCGAGCGGGCCCACTTACAATTGGGCAGTTCTTC. Translated: CASSQGGRAGPLTIGQFF.

V usage is TRBV21-1 and J usage is TRBJ2-5; TRBD2 is the table's D call and was not checked against the DNA. TRBV21-1 is noted as a pseudogene. The CDR3 loop spans 15 amino acids. DNA for the CDR3: TGTGCCAGCAGCAGGGGACTAGCGGTTGTGGAGACCCAGTACTTC. Translating gives CASSRGLAVVETQYF.